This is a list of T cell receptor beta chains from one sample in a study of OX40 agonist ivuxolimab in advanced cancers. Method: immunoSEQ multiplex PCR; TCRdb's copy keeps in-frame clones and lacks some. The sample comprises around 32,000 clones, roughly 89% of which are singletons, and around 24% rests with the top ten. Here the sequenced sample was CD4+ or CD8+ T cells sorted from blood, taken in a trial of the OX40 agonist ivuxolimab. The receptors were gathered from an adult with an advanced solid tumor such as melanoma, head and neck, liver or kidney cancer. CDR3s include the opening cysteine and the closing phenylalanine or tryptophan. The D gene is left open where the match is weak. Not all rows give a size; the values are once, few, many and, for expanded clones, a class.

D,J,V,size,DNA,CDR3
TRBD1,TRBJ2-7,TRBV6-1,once,TGTGCCAGCAGGAAGTCGGGACAGGGCTCCTACGAGCAGTACTTC,CASRKSGQGSYEQYF
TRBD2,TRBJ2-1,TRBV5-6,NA,TGTGCCAGCAGCTTGCCAGCGGGGGATGGGTCGGAGCAGTTCTTC,CASSLPAGDGSEQFF
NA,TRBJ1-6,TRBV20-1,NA,TGCAGTGCTAATTCACCCCTCCACTTT,CSANSPLHF
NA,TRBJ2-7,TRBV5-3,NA,TGTGCCAGAAGCTTAACCCTGGGGGCGTTACGGAACGAGCAGTACTTC,CARSLTLGALRNEQYF
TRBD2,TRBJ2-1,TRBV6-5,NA,TGTGCCAGCAGTTCTCTAGCGGGAGGGCCGGGGAATGAGCAGTTCTTC,CASSSLAGGPGNEQFF
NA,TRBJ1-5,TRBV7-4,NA,TGTGCCAGCAGCCACCTGTGTTGTAATCAGCCCCAGCATTTT,CASSHLCCNQPQHF
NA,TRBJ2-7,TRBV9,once,TGTGCCAGCAGCGTAGAAGCAGGGCCCTCCGAGCAGTACTTC,CASSVEAGPSEQYF
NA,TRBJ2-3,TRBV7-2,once,TGTGCCAGCAGCCTAACTAGAGCCTACACAGATACGCAGTATTTT,CASSLTRAYTDTQYF
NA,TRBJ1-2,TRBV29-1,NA,TGCGCCGGTGCGGGGACCGCGCCTGGCTACACCTTC,CAGAGTAPGYTF
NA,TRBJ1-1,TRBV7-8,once,TGTGCCAGCAGCTTAGCGGAGGGGACTGAAGCTTTCTTT,CASSLAEGTEAFF
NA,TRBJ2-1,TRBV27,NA,TGTGCCAGCAGTTTGACCCCAGCGGCTGTGGATGAGCAGTTCTTC,CASSLTPAAVDEQFF
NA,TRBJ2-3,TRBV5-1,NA,TGCGCCAGCAGCTTGGAAACCTTAACAGATACGCAGTATTTT,CASSLETLTDTQYF
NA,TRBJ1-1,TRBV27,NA,TGTGCCAGCAGTTTCGGAGGCCCGGGCGCTGAAGCTTTCTTT,CASSFGGPGAEAFF
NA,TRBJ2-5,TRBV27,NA,TGTGCCAGCAGGGGGGCACAAGAGACCCAGTACTTC,CASRGAQETQYF
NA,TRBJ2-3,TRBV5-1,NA,TGCGCCAGCAGCTTGAGGCGGACCGACACAGATACGCAGTATTTT,CASSLRRTDTDTQYF
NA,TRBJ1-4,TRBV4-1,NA,TGCGCCAGCAGCCAAGGATTTCCACCCGCTGTTTTT,CASSQGFPPAVF
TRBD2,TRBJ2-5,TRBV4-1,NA,TGCGCCAGCAGCCCGCTAGCGGGAGAGGACGAGACCCAGTACTTC,CASSPLAGEDETQYF
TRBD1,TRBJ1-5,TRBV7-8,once,TGTGCCAGCAGCTTAGGGGGACAGGGGATTCAGCCCCAGCATTTT,CASSLGGQGIQPQHF
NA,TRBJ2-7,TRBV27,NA,TGTGCCAGCAGTTTTCGGCTGCCTGCCGACGAGCAGTACTTC,CASSFRLPADEQYF
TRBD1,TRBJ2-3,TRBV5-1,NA,TGCGCCAGCAGCCGATGGGACAGGGACACAGATACGCAGTATTTT,CASSRWDRDTDTQYF
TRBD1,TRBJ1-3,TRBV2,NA,TGTGCCAGCAGGGAACAGGGGGGCTCTGGAAACACCATATATTTT,CASREQGGSGNTIYF
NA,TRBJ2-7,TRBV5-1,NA,TGCGCCAGCGGTGAGAACCCGGCCGGGTACGAGCAGTACTTC,CASGENPAGYEQYF